This T cell receptor beta chain is drawn from a study of T cell repertoires in ileal Crohn's disease. At the level of the study: All patients had surgery for stricturing (about 60%) or penetrating (around 39%) disease.

The sorted cells were lamina propria lymphocytes from surgical specimens, first isolated by density gradient. Included were adult ileal or ileocolonic Crohn's patients indicated for ileocolonic resection. TCRdb's table, derived via immunoSEQ multiplex PCR, lists solely in-frame clones and lacks some. The data show 2,000 or so clones, around 74% seen once. Overall study results and limits: Active smokers at surgery had more clonal expansions than non-smokers. All patients with clonality above 26.8% had endoscopic recurrence.

As concerns this clone: Its specificity is unknown.

CDR3 size: 11 residues. Trimming stripped 3 bases from V and 7 bases from J, with 6 bases between. Germline V CDR1 and CDR2: SNHLY, FYNNEI. The chain combines TRBV2 with TRBJ1-2; D is unclear. The receptor was derived from an adult with Crohn's disease. Some clones in this sample may be carry-over from other donors' samples. Sequenced: CD8+ T cells from ileum. Here the CDR3 reads CASSDDTGYTF. The CDR3 DNA reads as TGTGCCAGCAGTGACGACACTGGCTACACCTTC. Supplemented by reference TRBV2 and TRBJ1-2, the full variable domain reads EPEVTQTPSHQVTQMGQEVILRCVPISNHLYFYWYRQILGQKVEFLVSFYNNEISEKSEIFDDQFSVERPDGSNFTLKIRSTKLEDSAMYFCASSDDTGYTFGSGTRLTVV.